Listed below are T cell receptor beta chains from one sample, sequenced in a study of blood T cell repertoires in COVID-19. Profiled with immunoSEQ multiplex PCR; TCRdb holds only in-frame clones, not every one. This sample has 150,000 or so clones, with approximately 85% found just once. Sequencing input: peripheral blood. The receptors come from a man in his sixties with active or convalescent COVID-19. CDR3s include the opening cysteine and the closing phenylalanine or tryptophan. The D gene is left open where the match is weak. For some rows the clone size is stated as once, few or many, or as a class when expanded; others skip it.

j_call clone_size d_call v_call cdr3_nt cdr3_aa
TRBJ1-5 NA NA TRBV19 TGTGCCAGTAGGCTAGGAAGGGATGGCGGGTACAATCAGCCCCAGCATTTT CASRLGRDGGYNQPQHF
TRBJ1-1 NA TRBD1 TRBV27 TGTGCCAGCAGGACCATGCAGGGGGCAATTGCTGAAGCTTTCTTT CASRTMQGAIAEAFF
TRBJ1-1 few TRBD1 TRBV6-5 TGTGCCAGCAGCAATCCAGGGGGCGGCACTGAAGCTTTCTTT CASSNPGGGTEAFF
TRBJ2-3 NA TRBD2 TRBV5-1 TGCGCCAGCAGCCCCCAGGGTAGCGGGGGTACAGATACGCAGTATTTT CASSPQGSGGTDTQYF
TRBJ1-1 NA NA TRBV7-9 TGTGCCAGCAGCCCGGTCGACACTGAAGCTTTCTTT CASSPVDTEAFF
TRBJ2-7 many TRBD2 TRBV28 TGTGCCAGCAGCCCGCTAGCGGGAACGACCTACGAGCAGTACTTC CASSPLAGTTYEQYF
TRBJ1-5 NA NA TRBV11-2 TGTGCCAGCAGCTTTTCGGACAACAATCAGCCCCAGCATTTT CASSFSDNNQPQHF
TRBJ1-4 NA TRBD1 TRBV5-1 TGCGCCAGCAGCTTGAGGGGACAGGGTTGGGAAAAACTGTTTTTT CASSLRGQGWEKLFF
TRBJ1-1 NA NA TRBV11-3 TGTGCCAGCAGCTTCGACAGGAACACTGAAGCTTTCTTT CASSFDRNTEAFF
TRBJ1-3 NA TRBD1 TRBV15 TGTGCCACCAGCGGCCCGACAGGGGCCACGACGCTCTCTGGAAACACCATATATTTT CATSGPTGATTLSGNTIYF
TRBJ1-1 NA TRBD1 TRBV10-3 TGTGCCATCAGTGGGGACAGGGACACTGAAGCTTTCTTT CAISGDRDTEAFF
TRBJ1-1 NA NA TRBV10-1 TGCGCCAGCAGTGATGCGAGAGGAAGAACTGAAGCTTTCTTT CASSDARGRTEAFF
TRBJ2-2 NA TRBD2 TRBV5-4 TGTGCCAGCAGCTTACCGACGGGTGGGACTAGCGGGAGCCCGGAGCTGTTTTTT CASSLPTGGTSGSPELFF
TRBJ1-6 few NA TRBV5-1 TGCGCCAGCAGCCCCCGACCGGCACAAGGAGATTCACCCCTCCACTTT CASSPRPAQGDSPLHF
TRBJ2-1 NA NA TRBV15 TGTGCCACCAGCAGAGATCGCGGGGAGCTCAACAATGAGCAGTTCTTC CATSRDRGELNNEQFF
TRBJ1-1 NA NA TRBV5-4 TGTGCCAGCAGCTTCAGTGGAGTGAACACTGAAGCTTTCTTT CASSFSGVNTEAFF
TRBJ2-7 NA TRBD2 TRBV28 TGTGCCAGCAGTTTTAACGGGAGGGCGCGAGAGCAGTACTTC CASSFNGRAREQYF
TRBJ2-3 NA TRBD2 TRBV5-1 TGCGCCAGCAGCTTGGGGCGGGGGTACACAGATACGCAGTATTTT CASSLGRGYTDTQYF
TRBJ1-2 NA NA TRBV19 TGTGCCAGTAGTAACTCCCTGACAGGACGTAACTATGGCTACACCTTC CASSNSLTGRNYGYTF
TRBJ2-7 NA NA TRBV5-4 TGTGCCAGCAGCCAGGGTAGCGGCTCCTACGAGCAGTACTTC CASSQGSGSYEQYF
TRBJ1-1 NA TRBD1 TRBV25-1 TGTGCCAGCAGTGAAACCGGGACAGGGCCGCGGAACACTGAAGCTTTCTTT CASSETGTGPRNTEAFF
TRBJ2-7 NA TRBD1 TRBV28 TGTGCCAGCAGTTTATCCCCGACAGGGGTGTTCACCTACGAGCAGTACTTC CASSLSPTGVFTYEQYF
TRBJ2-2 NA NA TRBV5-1 TGCGCCAGCAGCTTGATGGGGCAGCACACCGGGGAGCTGTTTTTT CASSLMGQHTGELFF
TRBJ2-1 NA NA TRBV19 TGTGCCAGTAGCGATAGGGGGGGGCCCTACAATGAGCAGTTCTTC CASSDRGGPYNEQFF
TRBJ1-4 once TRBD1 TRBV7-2 TGTGCCAGCAGCCGCGGGACAGGGACTGAAAAACTGTTTTTT CASSRGTGTEKLFF
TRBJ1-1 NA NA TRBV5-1 TGCGCCAGCAGTCGGGGGGGCGGCATGAACACTGAAGCTTTCTTT CASSRGGGMNTEAFF